This T cell receptor beta chain emerged from a study of tumor-infiltrating lymphocytes in primary liver carcinoma. Co-extracting RNA and DNA was done with roughly 18-32 mg of unsorted bulk tissue as input. Five discrete regions of every tumor underwent sampling. The CDR3 consists of 14 residues. Trimming stripped 5 bases from V and 0 bases from J, with 11 bases between. Germline CDR1 reads SGHAT; CDR2 reads FQNNGV. Starting material of 500 ng total RNA yielded TCR beta cDNA via a constant-region primer. Amplification in three nested multiplex PCR rounds with slightly modified ARM-PCR gave rise to TCR beta libraries. Both of the initial two PCR rounds ran for roughly 11 cycles and employed TRBV1-TRBV30 forward primers alongside a C-beta reverse primer. A single record per CDR3 protein comes from TCRdb applying MiXCR to the multiplex PCR reads. There are more than 85,000 distinct CDR3 sequences in the sample; roughly 80% occur only once, and around 21% lies in the top ten.

The chain recombines TRBV11-2 with TRBJ2-7; D is uncertain. This receptor was taken from a man aged 40-49 years with primary liver carcinoma and hepatitis B virus infection. Material: liver tumor tissue from sampling region 3. Subset of the sample: tumor region T3, left-lateral pole. The CDR3 reads CASSTNSNSYEQYF. CDR3 nucleotides: TGTGCCAGCAGCACCAACAGTAACTCCTACGAGCAGTACTTC.